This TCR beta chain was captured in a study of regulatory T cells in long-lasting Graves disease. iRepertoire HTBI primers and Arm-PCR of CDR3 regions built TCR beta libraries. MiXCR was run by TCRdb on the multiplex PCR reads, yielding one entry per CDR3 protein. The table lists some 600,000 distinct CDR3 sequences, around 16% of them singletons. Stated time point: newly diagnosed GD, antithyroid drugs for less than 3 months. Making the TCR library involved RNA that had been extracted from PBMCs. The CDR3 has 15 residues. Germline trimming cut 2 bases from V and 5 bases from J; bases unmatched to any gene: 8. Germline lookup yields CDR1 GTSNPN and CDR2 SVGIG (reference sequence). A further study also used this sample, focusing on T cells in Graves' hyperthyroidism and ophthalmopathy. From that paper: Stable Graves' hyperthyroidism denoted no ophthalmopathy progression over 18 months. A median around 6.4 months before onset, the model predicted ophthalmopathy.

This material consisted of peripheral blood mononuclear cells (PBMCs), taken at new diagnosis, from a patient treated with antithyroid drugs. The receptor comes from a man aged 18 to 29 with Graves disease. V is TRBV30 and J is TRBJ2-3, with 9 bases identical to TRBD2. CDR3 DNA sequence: TGTGCCTGGAGTCCCCTCGCGGGAGGGGGAGATACGCAGTATTTT. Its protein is CAWSPLAGGGDTQYF.